The 5 T cell receptor beta chains reported below all come from one sample, sequenced in a study of cytomegalovirus exposure and HLA in healthy donors. A multiplex PCR was run with 60 Vbeta primers and 13 Jbeta primers. The repertoire was sequenced with immunoSEQ multiplex PCR; TCRdb's copy has only in-frame clones and lacks some. The sample holds under 200,000 clones; roughly 70% are singletons and the top ten take 1.5% to 2%. The sequenced sample consisted of PBMCs. The source is a woman aged 25-40 years in good health and CMV-seronegative.

The rearrangement joins TRBV7-9 to TRBJ2-7, with a weak D call TRBD1 (5 bases). In germline, CDR1 is SEHNR, CDR2 FQNEAQ (reference sequence). The V and J ends lost 2 bases and 3 bases respectively, with 26 bases between them. The CDR3 loop spans 19 amino acids. The CDR3, as DNA: TGTGCCAGCAGCTTAACAGGTTTCCGAGCGTACCGACCTCTCTACGAGCAGTACTTC. This codes for CASSLTGFRAYRPLYEQYF. Complete variable domain (other parts from reference TRBV7-9 and TRBJ2-7): DTGVSQNPRHKITKRGQNVTFRCDPISEHNRLYWYRQTLGQGPEFLTYFQNEAQLEKSRLLSDRFSAERPKGSFSTLEIQRTEQGDSAMYLCASSLTGFRAYRPLYEQYFGPGTRLTVT.

The chain has TRBV29-1 and TRBJ1-2; TRBD1 matches at 8 bases. CDR1 is SQVTM and CDR2 is ANQGSEA in the germline V gene. CDR3 size: 12 residues. V dropped 6 bases and J dropped 2; count of bases not matched to a gene: 2. CDR3 in amino acids: CSVGTGNYGYTF. DNA of the CDR3: TGCAGCGTCGGGACAGGAAACTATGGCTACACCTTC. The whole variable domain, filled in from reference TRBV29-1 and TRBJ1-2, reads SAVISQKPSRDICQRGTSLTIQCQVDSQVTMMFWYRQQPGQSLTLIATANQGSEATYESGFVIDKFPISRPNLTFSTLTVSNMSPEDSSIYLCSVGTGNYGYTFGSGTRLTVV.

This clone occurred once. Other DNA sequences in this specimen translate into the identical CDR3. The chain employs TRBV5-8 and TRBJ2-7; no reliable D call. CDR1 is SGHTS and CDR2 is YDEGEE in the germline V gene. The CDR3 is made up of 14 amino acids. The V and J ends lost 7 bases and 0 bases respectively, with 14 bases between them. CDR3 protein: CASDPSWSSYEQYF. The CDR3 DNA reads as TGTGCCAGCGACCCGAGTTGGAGCTCCTACGAGCAGTACTTC.

This sequence joins TRBV27 and TRBJ2-2; 11 bases map to TRBD2. Germline lookup yields CDR1 MNHEY and CDR2 SMNVEV (reference sequence). The J segment lost 5 bases and the V segment lost 6 bases, leaving 11 bases of the junction unmatched. The CDR3 contains 17 residues. The CDR3 sequence: CASSPSRLAGYTGELFF. The CDR3 DNA reads TGTGCCAGCAGCCCGTCAAGACTAGCGGGGTATACCGGGGAGCTGTTTTTT.

This chain links TRBV27 with TRBJ1-1; D gene uncertain. Trimming pared 3 bases from V and 7 bases from J, leaving 12 bases between. Germline CDR1 reads MNHEY; CDR2 reads SMNVEV (reference sequence). This CDR3 has 13 amino acids. The CDR3: CASSFTYRIEAFF. CDR3 nucleotide sequence: TGTGCCAGCAGTTTTACCTACAGAATTGAAGCTTTCTTT.